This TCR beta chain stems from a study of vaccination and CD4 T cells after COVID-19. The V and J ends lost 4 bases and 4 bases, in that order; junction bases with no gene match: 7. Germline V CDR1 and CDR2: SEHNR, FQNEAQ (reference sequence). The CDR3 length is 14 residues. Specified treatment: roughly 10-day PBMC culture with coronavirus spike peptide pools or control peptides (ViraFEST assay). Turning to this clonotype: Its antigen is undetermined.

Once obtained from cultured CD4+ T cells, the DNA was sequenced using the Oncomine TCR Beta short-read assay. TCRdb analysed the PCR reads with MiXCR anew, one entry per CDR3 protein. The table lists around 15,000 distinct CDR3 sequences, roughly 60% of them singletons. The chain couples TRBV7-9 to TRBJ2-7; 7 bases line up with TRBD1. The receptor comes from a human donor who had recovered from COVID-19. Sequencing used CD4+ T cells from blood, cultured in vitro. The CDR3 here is CASSYERDSYEQYF. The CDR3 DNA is TGTGCCAGCAGCTATGAGAGGGACAGTTACGAGCAGTACTTC.